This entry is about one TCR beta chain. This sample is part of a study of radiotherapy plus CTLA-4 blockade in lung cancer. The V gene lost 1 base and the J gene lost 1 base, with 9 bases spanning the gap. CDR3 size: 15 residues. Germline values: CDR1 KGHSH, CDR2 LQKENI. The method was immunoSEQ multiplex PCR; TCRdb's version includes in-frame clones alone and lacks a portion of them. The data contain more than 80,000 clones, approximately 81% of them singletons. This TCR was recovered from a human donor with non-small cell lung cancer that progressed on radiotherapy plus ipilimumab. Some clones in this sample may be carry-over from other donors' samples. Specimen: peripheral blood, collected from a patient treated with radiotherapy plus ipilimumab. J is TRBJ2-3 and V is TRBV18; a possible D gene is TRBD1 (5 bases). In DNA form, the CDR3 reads TGTGCCAGCTCACCACTACAACAGGGCACAGATACGCAGTATTTT. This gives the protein CASSPLQQGTDTQYF.